This passage covers 8 T cell receptor beta chains from one sample sequenced in a study of blood T cell repertoires in COVID-19. The assay was immunoSEQ multiplex PCR, and TCRdb's table has in-frame clones only and misses some. The profile shows tens of thousands of clones, 82% of them singletons. Input material: peripheral blood. The source is a man aged 80 or over with COVID-19, enrolled during active disease.

The chain combines TRBV5-1 with TRBJ2-3; TRBD2 agrees at 12 bases. CDR1 is SGHRS and CDR2 is YFSETQ in the germline V gene. The V segment lost 0 bases and the J segment 3 bases; nucleotides outside the gene matches: 11. This CDR3 is built from 19 residues. The CDR3 is CASSLAPRGLAGRTDTQYF. CDR3 DNA: TGCGCCAGCAGCTTGGCCCCGCGCGGACTAGCGGGAAGGACAGATACGCAGTATTTT.

Regarding this clone: This sample includes further DNA sequences coding for the same CDR3. The chain employs TRBV5-1 and TRBJ1-1; D unclear. Trimming stripped 0 bases from V and 1 base from J, with 7 bases between. This CDR3 is built from 14 residues. Germline assignment: CDR1 SGHRS and CDR2 YFSETQ. CDR3: CASSLAGANTEAFF. DNA for the CDR3: TGCGCCAGCAGCTTGGCGGGTGCGAACACTGAAGCTTTCTTT.

The V gene is TRBV2, the J gene TRBJ1-4; 9 bases are shared with TRBD1. Germline CDR1 reads SNHLY; CDR2 reads FYNNEI. Trimming removed 6 bases from V and 4 bases from J; junction bases left unmatched: 6. This CDR3 region has 15 residues. The CDR3 is CASSKPGQGNEKLFF. The CDR3 DNA reads as TGTGCCAGCAGCAAACCGGGACAGGGTAATGAAAAACTGTTTTTT.

The chain combines TRBV4-1 with TRBJ1-5; D is unclear. The CDR3 extends over 13 amino acids. Per germline, CDR1 MGHRA and CDR2 YSYEKL. V lost 5 bases and J lost 4, with 9 bases in between. The CDR3 loop reads CASSFRENQPQHF. The CDR3 nucleotides read TGCGCCAGCAGCTTCCGGGAGAATCAGCCCCAGCATTTT.

The V call is TRBV7-7, the J call TRBJ2-5, with D unresolved. V was shortened by 5 bases and J by 7 bases, with 17 bases between the two germline ends. Germline assignment: CDR1 SSHAT and CDR2 FNYEAQ (reference sequence). The CDR3 contains 14 residues. The CDR3 DNA follows: TGTGCCAGCAGCCCTGGCCGATCATCGGGGACCCAGTACTTC. Protein: CASSPGRSSGTQYF.

The rearrangement uses TRBV18 and TRBJ2-1; TRBD1 matches 7 bases. This CDR3 contains 15 residues. The V and J ends lost 8 bases and 5 bases, in that order; junction bases with no gene match: 12. Germline lookup yields CDR1 KGHSH and CDR2 LQKENI. CDR3 nucleotide sequence: TGTGCCAGCGCCCCGGTGGGGACAGCCGACAATGAGCAGTTCTTC. Its translation: CASAPVGTADNEQFF.

Concerning this clone itself: The junction departs from the called germline gene at one end, perhaps through a read error. This chain uses TRBV7-6 with TRBJ2-2; a possible D gene is TRBD1 (6 bases). Germline V gene data show CDR1 as SGHVS and CDR2 as FNYEAQ. This CDR3 has 16 amino acids. Written as DNA, the CDR3 is TGTGCCAACAGCTTACCAGGGGCTGAGGACACCGGGGAGCTGTTTTTT. Its translation: CANSLPGAEDTGELFF.

This rearrangement joins TRBV7-2 to TRBJ1-3; D is unclear. The V gene's germline CDR1 is SGHTA and CDR2 FQGNSA. The CDR3 loop spans 14 amino acids. Trimming stripped 6 bases from V and 6 bases from J, with 15 bases between. The CDR3 region has the DNA TGTGCCAGCAGGCCCGCGGCCTTGGAAAACACCATATATTTT. Translated, it gives CASRPAALENTIYF.